The sequence of this T cell receptor (beta chain) was determined in a study of shared clonotypes between healthy human individuals. Naive CD8 populations comprised CD45RO-negative cells positively selected for CCR7, excluding terminally differentiated effector memory CD45RA+ cells. V trimming: 8 bases; J trimming: 5 bases; junction bases outside the gene matches: 13. Germline-derived CDR1 and CDR2 are SQVTM and ANQGSEA. CDR3 length: 14 amino acids. Authors' processing steps: Filtering differed for immunoSEQ, which gave only junction sequences without quality scores. The data were produced by immunoSEQ multiplex PCR, yet TCRdb's version contains in-frame clones alone and is incomplete. The V and J calls and the clone size are those of that table, but D and trimming were determined from the DNA. The table records about 2 million clones, approximately 95% of them present only once.

V gene TRBV29-1 combines with J gene TRBJ2-5; 8 nucleotides match TRBD1. The source is a man aged 18 to 29 in good health. Sequencing input: naive CD8+ T cells sorted from blood. CDR3 residues: CSLIGQGGTETQYF. The CDR3, as DNA: TGCAGCCTGATAGGACAGGGAGGAACGGAGACCCAGTACTTC.